This TCR beta chain was obtained from a study of T cells in localized non-small cell lung cancer. Study findings and constraints: Tumor samples were not multi-region, leaving intratumor heterogeneity unexcluded. Adjacent lung exhibited a median of about 57 among the 100 most abundant tumor clones.

Data came from immunoSEQ multiplex PCR; TCRdb stores just in-frame clones and leaves some out. The sample has 100,000 to 150,000 clones; roughly nine tenths are singletons. Remarks on this clone: Its antigen is still unknown.

The TCR was taken from a female donor older than 55 with stage I lung adenocarcinoma. This material consisted of peripheral blood, taken before any cancer treatment.

In DNA form, the CDR3 reads TGTGCCACCAGCAGGGGTCGAGGGCAGCCCCAGCATTTT. Translation gives CATSRGRGQPQHF. This rearrangement joins TRBV15 to TRBJ1-5, with unresolved D. V was shortened by 3 bases and J by 7 bases, with 10 bases between the two germline ends. Germline V gene data show CDR1 as LNHNV and CDR2 as YYDKDF (reference sequence). This CDR3 is built from 13 residues.